Presented here are 18 T cell receptor beta chains from one specimen sequenced in a study of shared clonotypes between healthy human individuals. Clones were sequenced by immunoSEQ multiplex PCR, and TCRdb holds only the in-frame ones, with some missing. Among roughly 2.6 million clones listed, around 94% were seen once. Input material: naive CD4+ T cells sorted from blood. Subset: CD45RA+ positively selected. The receptor set was obtained from a young man in good health.

The V and J genes are TRBV7-9 and TRBJ2-3; 13 bases are a match to TRBD2. The germline V gene encodes CDR1 SEHNR and CDR2 FQNEAQ (reference sequence). J lost 2 bases, V lost 2 bases, and 4 bases had no gene match. This CDR3 has 17 amino acids. CDR3 DNA sequence: TGTGCCAGCAGCTTAAGACTAGCGGGGGGAACCACAGATACGCAGTATTTT. Protein product: CASSLRLAGGTTDTQYF.

This clone was recorded once. This sequence joins TRBV14 and TRBJ2-5, with D possibly matching TRBD2 (6 bases). With 4 bases removed from V and 0 bases from J, the gap between germline ends came to 15 bases. Germline values: CDR1 SGHDN, CDR2 FVKESK. The CDR3 extends over 16 amino acids. CDR3 residues: CASSPFPGRDQETQYF. In DNA form, the CDR3 reads TGTGCCAGCAGCCCATTCCCCGGGAGAGACCAAGAGACCCAGTACTTC.

The gene calls are TRBV6-5 and TRBJ2-7; 12 nucleotides agree with TRBD1. J lost 6 bases, V lost 1 base, and 4 bases had no gene match. The CDR3 runs 15 residues. Per germline, CDR1 MNHEY and CDR2 SVGAGI. The CDR3 bases are TGTGCCAGCAGTTACTGGGACAGGGGGCTCTCCGAGCAGTACTTC. As protein: CASSYWDRGLSEQYF.

The chain joins TRBV21-1 to TRBJ2-6; the table's D call of TRBD1 was not tested on the DNA. TRBV21-1 is classified as a pseudogene. CDR3 size: 14 residues. CDR3 sequence (DNA): TGTGCCAGCAGCATCAGGTCTGGGGCCAACGTCCTGACTTTC. Protein sequence: CASSIRSGANVLTF.

This sequence joins TRBV25-1 and TRBJ2-4, with D maybe TRBD2 (6 bases). The CDR3 sequence is 16 residues long. Trimming left V 4 bases short and J 6 bases short, with 19 bases between. CDR1 MGHDK and CDR2 SYGVNS come from the germline V gene. CDR3 region: CASSASAAGERNIQYF. CDR3 nucleotide sequence: TGTGCCAGCAGTGCTAGCGCTGCGGGTGAAAGAAACATTCAGTACTTC.

The chain is built from TRBV7-9 and TRBJ2-1; 10 nucleotides align to TRBD2. The length of the CDR3 is 17 residues. V gave up 4 bases and J gave up 4 bases; unmatched junction bases: 10. Germline loops: CDR1 SEHNR, CDR2 FQNEAQ (reference sequence). The chain's CDR3 is CASSSRRTSGEYNEQFF. The CDR3, as DNA: TGTGCCAGCAGCTCCCGTCGGACTAGCGGAGAATACAATGAGCAGTTCTTC.

The chain is built from TRBV6-5 and TRBJ2-1; 11 nucleotides line up with TRBD2. Germline-derived CDR1 and CDR2 are MNHEY and SVGAGI. The J segment lost 6 bases and the V segment lost 8 bases, leaving 6 bases of the junction unmatched. The length of the CDR3 is 14 residues. CDR3 bases: TGTGCCAGCTTTGGACTAGCGGGTTCCAATGAGCAGTTCTTC. Translation: CASFGLAGSNEQFF.

The chain joins TRBV19 to TRBJ2-7, with 7 positions matching TRBD1. Per germline, CDR1 LNHDA and CDR2 SQIVND (reference sequence). The CDR3 loop spans 14 amino acids. Unmatched junction bases numbered 4, after V lost 5 bases and J lost 0 bases. The CDR3, as DNA: TGTGCCAGTAGTTTCCGGGACAGCTCCTACGAGCAGTACTTC. It codes for CASSFRDSSYEQYF.

The chain recombines TRBV6-5 with TRBJ1-2, with D tentatively TRBD1 (5 bases). CDR3 length: 11 amino acids. The V end lost 5 bases, the J end lost 8 bases, and 9 bases lay between the germline ends. Germline V gene data show CDR1 as MNHEY and CDR2 as SVGAGI. For the CDR3, the DNA is TGTGCCAGCAGTCCAGGGCGGGGCTACACCTTC. This encodes CASSPGRGYTF.

The rearrangement links TRBV2 to TRBJ2-7; D is uncertain. The CDR3 runs 13 residues. CDR1 is SNHLY, CDR2 FYNNEI, per germline. V was shortened by 3 bases and J by 0 bases, with 6 bases between the two germline ends. The chain's CDR3 is CASSEFLSYEQYF. The DNA of the CDR3 is TGTGCCAGCAGTGAGTTTCTCTCCTACGAGCAGTACTTC.

For the CDR3, the DNA is TGCGCCAGCAGCCCCGAGGGGGTCCCTCAGCCCCAGCATTTT. Translated: CASSPEGVPQPQHF. The rearrangement uses TRBV5-1 and TRBJ1-5, with D maybe TRBD1 (6 bases). Trimming left V 4 bases short and J 6 bases short, with 14 bases between. Germline V CDR1 and CDR2: SGHRS, YFSETQ. This CDR3 region has 14 residues.

The chain recombines TRBV9 with TRBJ1-2; 7 bases map to TRBD1. V lost 0 bases to trimming and J lost 7 bases; unmatched junction nucleotides: 6. There are 14 residues in the CDR3. Germline-derived CDR1 and CDR2 are SGDLS and YYNGEE. The CDR3 DNA follows: TGTGCCAGCAGCGTAGCTGTAGACAGGGTTGGCTACACCTTC. Amino acid sequence: CASSVAVDRVGYTF.

The chain combines TRBV9 with TRBJ1-2; tentative D call: TRBD1 (6 bases). CDR3 length: 15 residues. Trimming removed 4 bases from V and 6 bases from J, with 19 bases in between. Germline V CDR1 and CDR2: SGDLS, YYNGEE. Written as DNA, the CDR3 is TGTGCCAGCAGCCTCCCAGGCACAGGGAGCCATGGCTACACCTTC. Encoded protein: CASSLPGTGSHGYTF.

V gene TRBV5-4 combines with J gene TRBJ2-2; D gene ambiguous. The V gene's germline CDR1 is SGHNT and CDR2 YYREEE (reference sequence). Trimming pared 0 bases from V and 5 bases from J, leaving 11 bases between. This CDR3 is built from 15 residues. The CDR3 bases are TGTGCCAGCAGCTTGGGGACCGGTGAAACCGGGGAGCTGTTTTTT. Protein: CASSLGTGETGELFF.

This clone was seen just once. The chain combines TRBV4-2 with TRBJ1-6; TRBD1 might be the D (6 bases). The CDR3 length is 15 residues. Per germline, CDR1 LGHNA and CDR2 YNFKEQ. The V end was cut by 3 bases, the J end by 5 bases, with 11 bases between. The CDR3 DNA follows: TGTGCCAGCAGCCAGGGGGCCGGGGATAATTCACCCCTCCACTTT. Translating gives CASSQGAGDNSPLHF.

The rearrangement links TRBV9 to TRBJ2-1; a weak D match, TRBD2 (7 bases). The CDR3 consists of 15 residues. Germline CDR1 and CDR2: SGDLS and YYNGEE. V lost 2 bases and J lost 6, with 15 bases in between. The CDR3 is CASSVGGPGSNEQFF. The CDR3 region has the DNA TGTGCCAGCAGCGTCGGGGGGCCGGGGAGCAATGAGCAGTTCTTC.

The chain has TRBV12-2 and TRBJ2-1; the D call in the table, TRBD2, was not verified against the DNA. TRBV12-2 is flagged as a pseudogene. The length of the CDR3 is 21 residues. In nucleotides, the CDR3 is TGTGCAAGTCGCTTAGGGGCGGCGGGAGCCTTTGACCCAGAAACATACAATGAGCAGTTCTTC. Its translation: CASRLGAAGAFDPETYNEQFF.

Comments on this clone: The junction does not match germline at one end; this may be a read error. J is TRBJ2-3 and V is TRBV5-4, with D unresolved. The CDR3 loop spans 16 amino acids. Germline V gives CDR1 SGHNT, CDR2 YYREEE (reference sequence). CDR3 coding DNA: TGTGCCAGCACCGATTCACGGGTGAAAAGCACGGATACGCAGTATTTT. Encoded protein: CASTDSRVKSTDTQYF. Variable domain in full (rest from reference TRBV5-4 and TRBJ2-3): ETGVTQSPTHLIKTRGQQVTLRCSSQSGHNTVSWYQQALGQGPQFIFQYYREEENGRGNFPPRFSGLQFPNYSSELNVNALELDDSALYLCASTDSRVKSTDTQYFGPGTRLTVL.